The clone carrying this TCR beta chain has a handful of counts. The entirety of the isolated RNA underwent reverse transcription, so expressed TCRB transcripts were sequenced. Data came from immunoSEQ multiplex PCR; TCRdb stores just in-frame clones and leaves some out. The repertoire holds 450,000 to 550,000 clones, with roughly 30% as singletons. These data originate in a study of beta chain features in type 1 diabetes. Sequenced: naive CD4+ T cells from blood. The sequence derives from a man aged 18 to 35 in good health.

The CDR3 reads CSVAPINYGYTF. The CDR3 DNA reads as TGCAGCGTGGCTCCCATAAACTATGGCTACACCTTC. The chain couples TRBV29-1 to TRBJ1-2; D remains unclear. Between the trimmed V and J ends, which lost 6 bases and 2 bases, there was a span of 10 bases. Per the germline V gene, CDR1 is SQVTM and CDR2 is ANQGSEA. The CDR3 totals 12 residues.